These T cell receptor beta chains were read from a single sample in a study of Ad26.COV2.S vaccination and SARS-CoV-2 variants. Produced via immunoSEQ multiplex PCR; TCRdb's table is partial and in-frame only. The sample carries around 450,000 clones, roughly nine tenths recorded once. The starting material was peripheral blood, obtained in a trial of Ad26.COV2.S vaccine versus placebo. These receptor sequences come from a person between 18 and 65 years old who received the Ad26.COV2.S COVID-19 vaccine or a placebo. The CDR3 runs from the conserved cysteine through the conserved F or W. The order of the fields is clone size, V gene, J gene, CDR3 length, CDR3 protein. Rows may omit the clone size; those that give it use once, few, many or a size class.

.	TRBV4-3	TRBJ1-2	15	CASSQDVGGDYGYTF
.	TRBV28	TRBJ2-3	19	CASSLIDASRGGLSDTQYF
.	TRBV20-1	TRBJ2-5	11	CSARGGGAQYF
.	TRBV29-1	TRBJ1-1	12	CSVDLSRGEAFF
few	TRBV9	TRBJ1-4	14	CASSAQGTGEKLFF
.	TRBV7-3	TRBJ2-5	14	CASSSGQSQETQYF
.	TRBV5-4	TRBJ2-1	14	CASSSLAGYNEQFF
.	TRBV7-9	TRBJ1-2	16	CASSLGPGQGHYGYTF
.	TRBV7-2	TRBJ1-2	11	CASSFIVGYTF
.	TRBV14	TRBJ2-2	16	CASSQAVGANTGELFF
.	TRBV7-9	TRBJ1-6	12	CASSLGASPLHF
.	TRBV6-5	TRBJ2-3	14	CASTWTEPTDTQYF
.	TRBV28	TRBJ2-5	16	CASRSTGTGNQETQYF
.	TRBV27	TRBJ2-5	12	CASSKKQETQYF
.	TRBV11-3	TRBJ1-3	16	CASSLGGGSSGNTIYF
.	TRBV21-1	TRBJ2-3	12	CASIQVQDTQYF
.	TRBV5-1	TRBJ1-1	14	CASSGQGLDTEAFF
.	TRBV4-2	TRBJ2-1	14	CASSQDEGVHEQFF
.	TRBV7-8	TRBJ2-1	15	CASSLESDSYNEQFF
.	TRBV5-1	TRBJ1-1	15	CASSSATGRDTEAFF
.	TRBV28	TRBJ2-3	14	CASSFIRSTDTQYF
.	TRBV18	TRBJ2-1	18	CASSPFLRVGSSYNEQFF
.	TRBV5-1	TRBJ2-5	17	CASSRSWSQGVRETQYF
.	TRBV7-2	TRBJ1-6	16	CASSFPAGQTNSPLHF
once	TRBV18	TRBJ2-7	14	CASSPPDRDHEQYF
.	TRBV3-1/TRBV3-2	TRBJ1-1	16	CASSPHRGGANTEAFF
.	TRBV6-5	TRBJ1-1	14	CASIPLGGGTEAFF
.	TRBV4-3	TRBJ1-5	16	CASSQRTGFSNQPQHF
.	TRBV20-1	TRBJ2-7	12	CSASGTAYEQYF
.	TRBV5-1	TRBJ2-5	15	CASSQLAGGRETQYF
few	TRBV2	TRBJ2-2	14	CASRPLGGTGELFF
.	TRBV30	TRBJ1-6	12	CAWSSRGSPLHF
.	TRBV28	TRBJ1-6	12	CASSLGGSPLHF
once	TRBV2	TRBJ2-1	15	CASSPDRGSYNEQFF
.	TRBV6-2/TRBV6-3	TRBJ2-1	13	CASSRLAHSEQFF
once	TRBV29-1	TRBJ2-5	14	CSVAPVTGSETQYF
.	TRBV11-3	TRBJ2-1	15	CASSLAGDYHNEQFF
.	TRBV11-2	TRBJ2-1	14	CASSSYRGLSEQFF
.	TRBV7-2	TRBJ1-1	12	CASSLGTDRGFF
.	TRBV7-3	TRBJ2-1	13	CASSLRGGREQFF
.	TRBV9	TRBJ2-3	13	CASSPRVGDTQYF
.	TRBV24-1	TRBJ2-1	16	CATSARDGHPYNEQFF
once	TRBV4-3	TRBJ2-1	16	CASSQGPASGGNEQFF
.	TRBV3-1/TRBV3-2	TRBJ1-5	15	CASSHRTGPRQPQHF
.	TRBV12-5	TRBJ2-3	18	CASGLVIRGPIGTDTQYF
.	TRBV12-5	TRBJ2-1	16	CASTVIRGDGFNEQFF
.	TRBV27	TRBJ2-1	16	CASQPKPTRPYNEQFF
.	TRBV5-4	TRBJ1-4	14	CASSLDRGNEKLFF
.	TRBV19	TRBJ2-7	16	CASSTRRGVLSWEQYF
.	TRBV21-1	TRBJ1-1	13	CASSIRAGREAFF
once	TRBV6-4	TRBJ1-2	15	CASSDDQSGEYGYTF
.	TRBV6-2/TRBV6-3	TRBJ1-5	17	CASTPSRGLYSNQPQHF
.	TRBV7-9	TRBJ2-2	14	CASSLVGAGGELFF
.	TRBV7-3	TRBJ1-5	13	CASSPGRDQPQHF
.	TRBV28	TRBJ2-1	17	CASSLALLAGADNEQFF
.	TRBV6-2/TRBV6-3	TRBJ1-2	13	CASSDRTGNSYTF
.	TRBV10-3	TRBJ1-1	14	CAISDGVMNTEAFF
.	TRBV2	TRBJ1-1	12	CASSATGGKAFF